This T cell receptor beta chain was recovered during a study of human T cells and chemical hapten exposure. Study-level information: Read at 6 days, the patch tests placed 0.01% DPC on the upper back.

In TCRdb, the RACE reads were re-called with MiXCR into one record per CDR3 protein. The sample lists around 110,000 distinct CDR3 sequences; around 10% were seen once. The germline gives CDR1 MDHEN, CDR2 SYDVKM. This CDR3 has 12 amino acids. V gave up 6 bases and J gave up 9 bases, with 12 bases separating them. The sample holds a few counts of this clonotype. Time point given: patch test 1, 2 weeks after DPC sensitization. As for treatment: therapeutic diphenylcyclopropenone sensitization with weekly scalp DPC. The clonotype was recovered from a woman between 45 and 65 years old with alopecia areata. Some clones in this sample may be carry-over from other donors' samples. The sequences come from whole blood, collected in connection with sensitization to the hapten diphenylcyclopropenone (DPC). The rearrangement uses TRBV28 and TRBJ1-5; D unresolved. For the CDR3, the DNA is TGTGCCAGCAGCCCCACGGCCGGGCCCCAGCATTTT. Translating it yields CASSPTAGPQHF. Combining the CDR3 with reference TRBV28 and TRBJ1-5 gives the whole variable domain DVKVTQSSRYLVKRTGEKVFLECVQDMDHENMFWYRQDPGLGLRLIYFSYDVKMKEKGDIPEGYSVSREKKERFSLILESASTNQTSMYLCASSPTAGPQHFGDGTRLSIL.